This T cell receptor beta chain was obtained from a study of T cells in Graves' hyperthyroidism and ophthalmopathy. Study-wide results and caveats: Ophthalmopathy and stable hyperthyroidism were told apart by a 13 V-J model.

RNA transcripts provided the source from which TCR beta CDR3 regions were amplified. When the TCR CDR3 underwent first-round RT-PCR, the HTBI primer set was used. Using its own MiXCR run on the multiplex PCR reads, TCRdb lists one record per CDR3 protein. The repertoire has about 380,000 distinct CDR3 sequences, roughly 12% of them found once; the top ten carry around 20%. The CDR3 extends over 14 amino acids. The V gene end was trimmed by 6 bases and the J gene end by 4 bases; junction bases not matched to a gene: 6. This clonotype was seen many times. Antigen: not known. The receptor was derived from a man aged 30 to 45 with Graves' hyperthyroidism that later progressed to Graves' ophthalmopathy. The sample taken for sequencing was blood. The V gene is TRBV12-3 or TRBV12-4, the J gene TRBJ1-5, with 7 bases matching TRBD1. The CDR3 protein is CASSGDSQNQPQHF. The DNA of the CDR3 is TGTGCCAGCAGCGGGGACAGCCAAAATCAGCCCCAGCATTTT.